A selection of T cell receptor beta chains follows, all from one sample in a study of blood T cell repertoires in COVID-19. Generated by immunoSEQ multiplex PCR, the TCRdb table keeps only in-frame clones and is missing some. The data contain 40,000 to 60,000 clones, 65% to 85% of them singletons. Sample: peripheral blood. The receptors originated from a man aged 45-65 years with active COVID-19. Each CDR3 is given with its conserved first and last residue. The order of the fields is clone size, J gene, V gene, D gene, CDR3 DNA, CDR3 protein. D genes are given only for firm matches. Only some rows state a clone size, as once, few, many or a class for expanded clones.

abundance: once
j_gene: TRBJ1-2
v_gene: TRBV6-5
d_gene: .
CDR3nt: TGTGCCAGCGACCGGGACACCATCTATGGCTACACCTTC
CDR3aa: CASDRDTIYGYTF

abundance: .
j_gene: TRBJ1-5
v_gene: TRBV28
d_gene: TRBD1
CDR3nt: TGTGCCAGCAGTTCGGGACAGGATAGCAATCAGCCCCAGCATTTT
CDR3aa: CASSSGQDSNQPQHF

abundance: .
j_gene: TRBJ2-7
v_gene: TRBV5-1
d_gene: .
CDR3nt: TGCGCCAGCAGCCCGGGACTCCGCTACGAGCAGTACTTC
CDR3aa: CASSPGLRYEQYF

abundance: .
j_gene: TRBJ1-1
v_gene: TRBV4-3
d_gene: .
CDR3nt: TGCGCCAGCAGCCAGGGACTCCACCCGAACACTGAAGCTTTCTTT
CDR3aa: CASSQGLHPNTEAFF

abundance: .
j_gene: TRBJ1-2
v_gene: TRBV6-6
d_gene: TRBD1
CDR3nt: TGTGCCAGCAGTTATGGACAGGACATAAACTATGGCTACACCTTC
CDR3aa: CASSYGQDINYGYTF

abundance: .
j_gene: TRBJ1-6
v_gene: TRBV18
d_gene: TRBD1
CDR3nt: TGTGCCAGCTCACCGACAGGGGACGATTCACCCCTCCACTTT
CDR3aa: CASSPTGDDSPLHF

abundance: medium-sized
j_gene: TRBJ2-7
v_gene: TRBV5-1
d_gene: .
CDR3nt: TGCGCCAGCAGTCAGGGCTTCTACGAGCAGTACTTC
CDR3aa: CASSQGFYEQYF

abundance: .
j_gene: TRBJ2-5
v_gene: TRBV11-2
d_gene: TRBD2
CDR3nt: TGTGCCAGCAGCTCGTCAGGAAGGGACTACGGGACCCAGTACTTC
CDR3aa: CASSSSGRDYGTQYF

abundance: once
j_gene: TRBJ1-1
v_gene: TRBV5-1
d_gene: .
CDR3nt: TGCGCCAGCAGCTTCCAGGGGATTGAGGGTGGCACTGAAGCTTTCTTT
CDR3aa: CASSFQGIEGGTEAFF

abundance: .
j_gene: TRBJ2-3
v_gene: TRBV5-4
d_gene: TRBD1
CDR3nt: TGTGCCAGCAGCTTGGCAGGGGGCAATGGACCAGATACGCAGTATTTT
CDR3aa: CASSLAGGNGPDTQYF

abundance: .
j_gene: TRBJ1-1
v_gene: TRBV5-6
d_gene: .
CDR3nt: TGTGCCAGCAGCCAAGTAGCCGGGACACCGCGGGGGGAAGCTTTCTTT
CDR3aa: CASSQVAGTPRGEAFF

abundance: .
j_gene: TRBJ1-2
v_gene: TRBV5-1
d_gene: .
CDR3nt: TGCGCCAGCAGCTTGGCAGGGAATGGCTATGGCTACACCTTC
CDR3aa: CASSLAGNGYGYTF

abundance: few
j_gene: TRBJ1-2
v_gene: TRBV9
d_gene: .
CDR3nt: TGTGCCAGCAAAGGGAGCAACTATGGCTACACCTTC
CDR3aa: CASKGSNYGYTF

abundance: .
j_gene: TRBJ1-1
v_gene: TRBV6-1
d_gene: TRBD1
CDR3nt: TGTGCCAGCAGTGAAGCAGACAGGGTCTTGTCCCGCGCTTTCTTT
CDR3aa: CASSEADRVLSRAFF

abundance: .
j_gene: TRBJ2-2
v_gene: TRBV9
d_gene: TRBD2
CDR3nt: TGTGCCAGCAGCGTAGTTGCGGGGGGGCTGAGCGGGGAGCTGTTTTTT
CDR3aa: CASSVVAGGLSGELFF

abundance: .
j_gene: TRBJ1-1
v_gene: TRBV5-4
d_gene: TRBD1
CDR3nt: TGTGCCAGCAGCCTCCGACAGGGGGCGAGGACTGAAGCTTTCTTT
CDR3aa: CASSLRQGARTEAFF

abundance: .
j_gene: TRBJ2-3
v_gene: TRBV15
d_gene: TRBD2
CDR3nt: TGTGCCACCAGCCTACTAGCGGGGGGTACAGATACGCAGTATTTT
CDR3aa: CATSLLAGGTDTQYF

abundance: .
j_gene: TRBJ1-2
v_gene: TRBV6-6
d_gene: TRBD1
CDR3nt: TGTGCCAGCAGTTACAAGGACAGGGGGCTAGGGTATGGCTACACCTTC
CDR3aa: CASSYKDRGLGYGYTF

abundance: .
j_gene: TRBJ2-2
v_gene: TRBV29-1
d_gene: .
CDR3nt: TGCAGCGTCCGAGGGTCAGGAGAAACCGGGGAGCTGTTTTTT
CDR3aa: CSVRGSGETGELFF

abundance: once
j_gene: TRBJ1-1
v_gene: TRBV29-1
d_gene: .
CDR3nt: TGCAGCGTTGAAGCCGGTGCGTTGGAAGCTTTCTTT
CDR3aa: CSVEAGALEAFF

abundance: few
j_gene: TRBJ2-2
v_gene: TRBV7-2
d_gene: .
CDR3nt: TGTGCCAGCAGCTCACAGGGAACCGGGGAGCTGTTTTTT
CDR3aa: CASSSQGTGELFF

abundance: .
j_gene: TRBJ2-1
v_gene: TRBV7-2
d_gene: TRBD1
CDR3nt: TGTGCCAGCAGCTTACTTCAGACAGGGGGCAATGAGCAGTTCTTC
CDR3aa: CASSLLQTGGNEQFF

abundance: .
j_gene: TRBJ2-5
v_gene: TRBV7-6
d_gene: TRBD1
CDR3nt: TGTGCCAGCAGCCCGACAGGGGGCGCTCAGAAGACCCAGTACTTC
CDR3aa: CASSPTGGAQKTQYF

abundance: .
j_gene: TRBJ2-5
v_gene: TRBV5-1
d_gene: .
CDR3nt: TGCGCCAGCAGCTTGGGACGGAGGCAGGAGACCCAGTACTTC
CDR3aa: CASSLGRRQETQYF

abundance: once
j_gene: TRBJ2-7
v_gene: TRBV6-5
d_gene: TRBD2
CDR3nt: TGTGCCAGCAGTCTCGGGGGGGGGAGCTCCTACGAGCAGTACTTC
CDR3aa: CASSLGGGSSYEQYF

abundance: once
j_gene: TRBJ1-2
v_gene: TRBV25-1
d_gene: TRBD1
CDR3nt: TGTGCCAGCAGCGGGACAGGGTTGGACTATGGCTACACCTTC
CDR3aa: CASSGTGLDYGYTF

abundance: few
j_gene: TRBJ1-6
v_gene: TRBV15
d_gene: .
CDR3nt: TGTGCCACCAGCAGAGGGGGAGATTCACCCCTCCACTTT
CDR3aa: CATSRGGDSPLHF

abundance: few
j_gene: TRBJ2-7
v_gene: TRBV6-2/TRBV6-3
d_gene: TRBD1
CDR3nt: TGTGCCAGCAGTTACCGAGACAGGGCCTACGAGCAGTACTTC
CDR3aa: CASSYRDRAYEQYF

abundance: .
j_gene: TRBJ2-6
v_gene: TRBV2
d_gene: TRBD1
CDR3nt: TGTGCCAGCACCTCTACAGGGGTTGCGGCCAACGTCCTGACTTTC
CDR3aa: CASTSTGVAANVLTF

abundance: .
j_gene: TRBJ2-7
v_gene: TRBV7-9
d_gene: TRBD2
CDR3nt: TGTGCCAGCACCGTAGGGACTAGCGGGGGAACCTACGAGCAGTACTTC
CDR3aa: CASTVGTSGGTYEQYF

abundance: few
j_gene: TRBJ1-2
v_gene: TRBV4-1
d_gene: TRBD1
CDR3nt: TGCGCCAGCAGCCAGTCACAGGGGAAGAGGTATGGCTACACCTTC
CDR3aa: CASSQSQGKRYGYTF

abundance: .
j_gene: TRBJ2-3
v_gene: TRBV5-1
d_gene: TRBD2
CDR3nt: TGCGCCAGCAGCTTGGTAGTAGCGGGACTAAATACGCAGTATTTT
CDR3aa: CASSLVVAGLNTQYF

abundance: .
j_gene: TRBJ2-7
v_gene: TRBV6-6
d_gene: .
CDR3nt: TGTGCCAGCAGCCGGGGACTGGTCTACGAGCAGTACTTC
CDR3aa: CASSRGLVYEQYF

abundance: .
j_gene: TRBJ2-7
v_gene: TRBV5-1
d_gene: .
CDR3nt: TGCGCCAGCAGCTTGTCTAATAGTGGGGGGGCGATCTACTACGAGCAGTACTTC
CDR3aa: CASSLSNSGGAIYYEQYF

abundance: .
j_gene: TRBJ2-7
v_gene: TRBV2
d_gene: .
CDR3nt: TGTGCCAGCACTACAGGTAGCTACGAGCAGTACTTC
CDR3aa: CASTTGSYEQYF

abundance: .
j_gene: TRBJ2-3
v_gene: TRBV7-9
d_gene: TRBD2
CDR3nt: TGTGCCAGCAGCTTTGTAGCGGGGGTTAGCACAGATACGCAGTATTTT
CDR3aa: CASSFVAGVSTDTQYF

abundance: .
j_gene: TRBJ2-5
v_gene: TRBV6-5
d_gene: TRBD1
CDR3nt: TGTGCCAGCAGTACAGGGGAACAAGAGACCCAGTACTTC
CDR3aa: CASSTGEQETQYF

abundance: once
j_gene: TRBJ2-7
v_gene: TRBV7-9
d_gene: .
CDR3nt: TGTGCCAGCAGCGAGCCGACACTCTCCTACGAGCAGTACTTC
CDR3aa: CASSEPTLSYEQYF

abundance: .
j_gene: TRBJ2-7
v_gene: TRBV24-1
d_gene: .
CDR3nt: TGTGCCACCAGTGAAGGCGGGCCATCCTACGAGCAGTACTTC
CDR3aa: CATSEGGPSYEQYF

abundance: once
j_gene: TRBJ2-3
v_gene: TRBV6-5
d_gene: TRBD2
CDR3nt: TGTGCCAGCAGTTACCCAGGACTAGGCGGGGTGGGTACGCAGTATTTT
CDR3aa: CASSYPGLGGVGTQYF

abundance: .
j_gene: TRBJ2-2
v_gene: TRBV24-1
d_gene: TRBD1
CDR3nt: TGTGCCACCAGTGATTTCGACAGGGTTCTTAACCAGGGAAGTTGGGGGACCGGGGAGCTGTTTTTT
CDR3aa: CATSDFDRVLNQGSWGTGELFF

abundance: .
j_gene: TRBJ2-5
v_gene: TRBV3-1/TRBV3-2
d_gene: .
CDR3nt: TGTGCCAGCAGCCAAGACGGGGGGCCCCCACAAGAGACCCAGTACTTC
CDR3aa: CASSQDGGPPQETQYF

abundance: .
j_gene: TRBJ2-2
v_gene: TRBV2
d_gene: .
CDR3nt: TGTGCCATAGAGGGCGAGGTTACCGGGGAGCTGTTTTTT
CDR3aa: CAIEGEVTGELFF

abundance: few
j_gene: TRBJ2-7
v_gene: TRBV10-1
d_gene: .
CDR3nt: TGCGCCAGCAGTGAAGGCCAGGGGCGATACGAGCAGTACTTC
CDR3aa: CASSEGQGRYEQYF

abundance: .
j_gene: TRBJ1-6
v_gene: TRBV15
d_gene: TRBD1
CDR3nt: TGTGCCACCAGCATAAGGACAGGTGCTAATTCACCCCTCCACTTT
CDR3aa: CATSIRTGANSPLHF

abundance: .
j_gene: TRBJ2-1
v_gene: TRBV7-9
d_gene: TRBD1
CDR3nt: TGTGCCAGCAGCCCCCTGGACAGGGGGAATGAGCAGTTCTTC
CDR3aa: CASSPLDRGNEQFF